The rows below give T cell receptor beta chains drawn from one sample of a study of T cells after yellow fever vaccination. TCRdb itself ran the 5' RACE reads through MiXCR, one entry per CDR3 protein. The sample consists of 250,000 to 400,000 distinct CDR3 sequences, about 4% of them appearing once. The source material was PBMCs, sampled 5 days after the yellow fever booster vaccination. These receptors originate from a man younger than 35 who received the YFV17D yellow fever vaccine. CDR3s include the opening cysteine and the closing phenylalanine or tryptophan. A D gene is named only where the DNA matches it firmly. Clone size is given for some rows only: seen once, a few or many times, or a class if the clone is expanded.

v_call	cdr3_length	j_call	d_call	clone_size	cdr3_aa	cdr3_nt
TRBV20-1	13	TRBJ2-1	TRBD1	-	CSARTGYHNEQFF	TGCAGTGCCAGGACAGGCTACCACAATGAGCAGTTCTTC
TRBV20-1	14	TRBJ2-5	TRBD2	few	CSARATSGKETQYF	TGCAGTGCTAGAGCGACTAGCGGCAAAGAGACCCAGTACTTC
TRBV3-1	15	TRBJ2-1	-	few	CASSQVLLAFNEQFF	TGTGCCAGCAGCCAAGTCTTGTTAGCCTTCAATGAGCAGTTCTTC
TRBV5-6	16	TRBJ2-2	TRBD1	many	CASSLPRGRGTGELFF	TGTGCCAGCAGCTTACCCAGGGGGCGCGGCACCGGGGAGCTGTTTTTT
TRBV2	12	TRBJ2-1	-	few	CASSEVADEQFF	TGTGCCAGCAGTGAGGTGGCGGATGAGCAGTTCTTC
TRBV15	17	TRBJ2-5	TRBD1	-	CATSPIMDRGFKGTQYF	TGTGCCACCAGCCCGATTATGGACAGGGGGTTTAAAGGGACCCAGTACTTC
TRBV11-2	16	TRBJ2-4	TRBD1	many	CASSFGRQGAHGIQYF	TGTGCCAGCAGCTTCGGAAGGCAGGGGGCGCATGGCATTCAGTACTTC
TRBV12-3/TRBV12-4	13	TRBJ2-7	-	-	CASRQGGAYEQYF	TGTGCCAGCAGGCAGGGGGGTGCTTACGAGCAGTACTTC
TRBV7-2	16	TRBJ2-2	-	-	CASSPFGGALTGELFF	TGTGCCAGCAGCCCATTTGGGGGGGCCTTAACCGGGGAGCTGTTTTTT
TRBV5-6	16	TRBJ2-7	-	many	CASSKLDRPPPYEQYF	TGTGCCAGCAGCAAACTAGACAGGCCCCCACCCTACGAGCAGTACTTC
TRBV15	16	TRBJ2-7	-	-	CATSNEWGSRAYEQYF	TGTGCCACCAGCAATGAATGGGGTTCTAGGGCCTACGAGCAGTACTTC
TRBV11-2	14	TRBJ2-6	-	few	CASSPLDGANVLTF	TGTGCCAGCAGCCCCTTGGATGGGGCCAACGTCCTGACTTTC
TRBV20-1	13	TRBJ2-5	TRBD2	few	CSAREGLGETQYF	TGCAGTGCTCGGGAGGGGCTAGGGGAGACCCAGTACTTC
TRBV24-1	14	TRBJ2-2	-	few	CATSDPINTGELFF	TGTGCCACCAGTGATCCGATTAACACCGGGGAGCTGTTTTTT
TRBV4-2	17	TRBJ1-3	-	few	CASSQVAGRASGNTIYF	TGTGCCAGCAGCCAAGTGGCGGGCAGGGCCTCTGGAAACACCATATATTTT
TRBV4-1	16	TRBJ2-1	-	few	CASSQVHRGPGGEQFF	TGCGCCAGCAGCCAAGTGCACCGGGGGCCGGGGGGTGAGCAGTTCTTC
TRBV6-1	12	TRBJ1-5	-	many	CASGARNQPQHF	TGTGCCAGCGGGGCCCGAAATCAGCCCCAGCATTTT
TRBV20-1	14	TRBJ2-3	TRBD1	few	CSAATGTGTDTQYF	TGCAGTGCGGCGACAGGGACGGGCACAGATACGCAGTATTTT